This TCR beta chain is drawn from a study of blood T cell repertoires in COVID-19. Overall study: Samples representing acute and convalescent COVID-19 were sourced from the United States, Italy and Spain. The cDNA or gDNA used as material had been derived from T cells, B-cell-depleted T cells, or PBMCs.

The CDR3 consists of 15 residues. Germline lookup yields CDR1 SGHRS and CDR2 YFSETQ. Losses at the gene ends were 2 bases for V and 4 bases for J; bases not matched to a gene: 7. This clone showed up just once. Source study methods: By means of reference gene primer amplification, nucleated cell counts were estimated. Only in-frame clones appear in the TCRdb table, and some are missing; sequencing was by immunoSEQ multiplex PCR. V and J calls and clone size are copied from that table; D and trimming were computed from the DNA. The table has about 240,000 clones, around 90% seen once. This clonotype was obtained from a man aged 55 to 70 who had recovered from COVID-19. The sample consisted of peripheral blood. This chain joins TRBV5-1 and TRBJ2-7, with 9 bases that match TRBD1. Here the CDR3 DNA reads TGCGCCAGCAGCTTCTTAAGGGGACAGGGTTACGAGCAGTACTTC. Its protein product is CASSFLRGQGYEQYF.